The T cell receptor beta chain described here comes from a study of blood T cell repertoires in COVID-19. The wider study: Some COVID-19 samples were acute and others convalescent; all came from the United States, Italy and Spain. The cDNA or gDNA used as material had been derived from T cells, B-cell-depleted T cells, or PBMCs.

V was clipped by 6 bases and J by 4 bases, with 19 bases between them. This CDR3 comprises 15 residues. Germline V lookup: CDR1 SQVTM, CDR2 ANQGSEA. Study processing details: For nucleated cells, counts were estimated from reference gene primer amplification. Assay used: immunoSEQ multiplex PCR; TCRdb lists only in-frame clones, some missing. V and J calls and clone size come straight from that table; D and trimming were deduced from the DNA. The sample has approximately 85,000 clones, about nine tenths seen once. This chain joins TRBV29-1 and TRBJ2-1, with D perhaps TRBD2 (8 bases). The receptor was derived from a woman aged 50 to 60 with active or convalescent COVID-19. The sequencing input was peripheral blood. The chain's CDR3 is CSVGGADRIYNEQFF. CDR3 sequence (DNA): TGCAGCGTCGGGGGGGCGGACAGGATATACAATGAGCAGTTCTTC.